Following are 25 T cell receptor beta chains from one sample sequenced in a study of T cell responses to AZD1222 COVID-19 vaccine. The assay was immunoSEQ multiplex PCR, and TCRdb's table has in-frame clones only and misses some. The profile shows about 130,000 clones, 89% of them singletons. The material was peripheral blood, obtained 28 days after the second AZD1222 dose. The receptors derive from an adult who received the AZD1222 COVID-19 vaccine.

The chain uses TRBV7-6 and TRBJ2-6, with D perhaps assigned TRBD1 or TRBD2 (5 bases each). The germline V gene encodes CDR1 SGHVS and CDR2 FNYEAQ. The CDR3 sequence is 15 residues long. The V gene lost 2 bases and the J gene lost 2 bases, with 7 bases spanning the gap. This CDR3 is CASSLMGAGANVLTF. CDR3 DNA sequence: TGTGCCAGCAGCTTAATGGGGGCTGGGGCCAACGTCCTGACTTTC.

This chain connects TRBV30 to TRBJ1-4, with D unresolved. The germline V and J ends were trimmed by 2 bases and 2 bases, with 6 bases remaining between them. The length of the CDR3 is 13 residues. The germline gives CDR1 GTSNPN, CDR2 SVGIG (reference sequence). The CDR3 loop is CAWSPGTNEKLFF. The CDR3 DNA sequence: TGTGCCTGGAGTCCGGGTACTAATGAAAAACTGTTTTTT.

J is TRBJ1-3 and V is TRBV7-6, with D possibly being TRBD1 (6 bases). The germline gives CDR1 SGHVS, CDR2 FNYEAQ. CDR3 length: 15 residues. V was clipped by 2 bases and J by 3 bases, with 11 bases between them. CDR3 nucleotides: TGTGCCAGCAGCTTATTCGGGGGGCTTGGAAACACCATATATTTT. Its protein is CASSLFGGLGNTIYF.

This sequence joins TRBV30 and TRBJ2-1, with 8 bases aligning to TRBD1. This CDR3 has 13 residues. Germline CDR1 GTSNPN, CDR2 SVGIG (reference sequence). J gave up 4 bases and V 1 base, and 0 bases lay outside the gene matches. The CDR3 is CAWSGQGYNEQFF. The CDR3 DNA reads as TGTGCCTGGAGTGGACAGGGGTACAATGAGCAGTTCTTC.

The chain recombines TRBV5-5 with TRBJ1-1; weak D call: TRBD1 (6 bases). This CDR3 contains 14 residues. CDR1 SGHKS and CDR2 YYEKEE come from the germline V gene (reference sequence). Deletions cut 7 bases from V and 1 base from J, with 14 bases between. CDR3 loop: CASSRGEPNTEAFF. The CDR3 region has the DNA TGTGCCAGCTCAAGGGGGGAACCGAACACTGAAGCTTTCTTT.

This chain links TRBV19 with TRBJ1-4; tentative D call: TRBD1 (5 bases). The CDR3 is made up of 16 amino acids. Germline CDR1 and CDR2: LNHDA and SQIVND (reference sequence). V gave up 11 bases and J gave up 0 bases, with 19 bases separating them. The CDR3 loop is CASQVGFGATNEKLFF. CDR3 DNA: TGTGCCTCACAGGTGGGGTTTGGTGCAACTAATGAAAAACTGTTTTTT.

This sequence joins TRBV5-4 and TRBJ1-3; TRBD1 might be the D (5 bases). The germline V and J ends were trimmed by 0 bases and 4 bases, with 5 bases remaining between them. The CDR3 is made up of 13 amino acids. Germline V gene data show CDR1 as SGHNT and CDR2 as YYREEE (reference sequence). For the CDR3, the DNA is TGTGCCAGCAGCTTGGGGACAGGAAACACCATATATTTT. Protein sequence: CASSLGTGNTIYF.

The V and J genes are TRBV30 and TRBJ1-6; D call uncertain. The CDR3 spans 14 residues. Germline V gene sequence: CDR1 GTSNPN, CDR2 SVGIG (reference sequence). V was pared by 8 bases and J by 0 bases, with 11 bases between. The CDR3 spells CAAWPSSYNSPLHF. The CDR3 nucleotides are TGTGCCGCGTGGCCGAGCTCCTATAATTCACCCCTCCACTTT. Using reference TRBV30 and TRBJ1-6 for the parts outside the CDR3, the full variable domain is SQTIHQWPATLVQPVGSPLSLECTVEGTSNPNLYWYRQAAGRGLQLLFYSVGIGQISSEVPQNLSASRPQDRQFILSSKKLLLSDSGFYLCAAWPSSYNSPLHFGNGTRLTVT.

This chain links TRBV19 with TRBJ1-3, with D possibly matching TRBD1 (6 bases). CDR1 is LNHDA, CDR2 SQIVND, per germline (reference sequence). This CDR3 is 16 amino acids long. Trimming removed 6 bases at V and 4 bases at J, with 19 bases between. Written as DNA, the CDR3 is TGTGCCAGTAGCCGTACAGGGCTAGCTGGAGGAAACACCATATATTTT. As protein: CASSRTGLAGGNTIYF. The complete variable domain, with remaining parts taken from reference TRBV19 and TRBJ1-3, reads DGGITQSPKYLFRKEGQNVTLSCEQNLNHDAMYWYRQDPGQGLRLIYYSQIVNDFQKGDIAEGYSVSREKKESFPLTVTSAQKNPTAFYLCASSRTGLAGGNTIYFGEGSWLTVV.

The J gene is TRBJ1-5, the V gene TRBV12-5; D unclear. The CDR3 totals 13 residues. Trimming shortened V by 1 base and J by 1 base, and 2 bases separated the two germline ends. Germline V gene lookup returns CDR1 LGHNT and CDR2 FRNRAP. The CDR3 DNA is TGTGCTAGTGGTTTGGCAAGCAATCAGCCCCAGCATTTT. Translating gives CASGLASNQPQHF. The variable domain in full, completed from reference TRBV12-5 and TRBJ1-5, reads DARVTQTPRHKVTEMGQEVTMRCQPILGHNTVFWYRQTMMQGLELLAYFRNRAPLDDSGMPKDRFSAEMPDATLATLKIQPSEPRDSAVYFCASGLASNQPQHFGDGTRLSIL.

The CDR3 protein is CASRPTDYNEQFF. CDR3 nucleotide sequence: TGTGCCAGCCGCCCGACAGATTACAATGAGCAGTTCTTC. The chain couples TRBV27 to TRBJ2-1; a weak D match, TRBD1 (5 bases). The germline V gene encodes CDR1 MNHEY and CDR2 SMNVEV (reference sequence). There are 13 residues in the CDR3. V gave up 8 bases and J gave up 4 bases, with 12 bases separating them.

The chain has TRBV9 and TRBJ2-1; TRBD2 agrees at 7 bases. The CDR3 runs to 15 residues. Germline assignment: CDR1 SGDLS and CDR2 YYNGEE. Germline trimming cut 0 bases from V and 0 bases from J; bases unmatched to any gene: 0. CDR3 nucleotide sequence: TGTGCCAGCAGCGTAGGGACTAGCTCCTACAATGAGCAGTTCTTC. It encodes CASSVGTSSYNEQFF.

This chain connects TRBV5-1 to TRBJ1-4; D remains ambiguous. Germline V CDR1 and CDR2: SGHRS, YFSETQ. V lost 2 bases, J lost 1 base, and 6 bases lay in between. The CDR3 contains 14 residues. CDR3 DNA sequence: TGCGCCAGCAGCTTCGACGTAACTAATGAAAAACTGTTTTTT. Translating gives CASSFDVTNEKLFF.

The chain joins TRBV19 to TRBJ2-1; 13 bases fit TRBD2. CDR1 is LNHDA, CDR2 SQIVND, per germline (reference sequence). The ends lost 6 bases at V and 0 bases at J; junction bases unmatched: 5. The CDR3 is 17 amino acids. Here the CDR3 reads CASRPWTSGSSYNEQFF. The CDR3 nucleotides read TGTGCCAGTAGACCTTGGACTAGCGGGAGCTCCTACAATGAGCAGTTCTTC.

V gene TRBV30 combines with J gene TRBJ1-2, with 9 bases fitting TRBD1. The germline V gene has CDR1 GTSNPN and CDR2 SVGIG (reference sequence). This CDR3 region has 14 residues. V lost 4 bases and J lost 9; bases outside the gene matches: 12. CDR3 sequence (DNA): TGTGCCTGGACCATCGGGACAGGGTACTTTCGCTACACCTTC. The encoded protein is CAWTIGTGYFRYTF. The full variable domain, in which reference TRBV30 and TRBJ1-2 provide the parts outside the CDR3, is SQTIHQWPATLVQPVGSPLSLECTVEGTSNPNLYWYRQAAGRGLQLLFYSVGIGQISSEVPQNLSASRPQDRQFILSSKKLLLSDSGFYLCAWTIGTGYFRYTFGSGTRLTVV.

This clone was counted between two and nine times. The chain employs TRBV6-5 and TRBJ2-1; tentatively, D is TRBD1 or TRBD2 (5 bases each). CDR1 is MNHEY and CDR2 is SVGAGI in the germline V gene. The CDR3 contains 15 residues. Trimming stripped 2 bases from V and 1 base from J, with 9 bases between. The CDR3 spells CASSYRGVSYNEQFF. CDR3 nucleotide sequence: TGTGCCAGCAGTTACCGAGGGGTGTCCTACAATGAGCAGTTCTTC.

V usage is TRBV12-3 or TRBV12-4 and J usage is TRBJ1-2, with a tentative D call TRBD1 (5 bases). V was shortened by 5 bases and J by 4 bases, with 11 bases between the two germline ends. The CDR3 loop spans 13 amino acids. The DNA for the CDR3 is TGTGCCAGCAGTCCGCGGGGGTCCTATGGCTACACCTTC. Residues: CASSPRGSYGYTF.

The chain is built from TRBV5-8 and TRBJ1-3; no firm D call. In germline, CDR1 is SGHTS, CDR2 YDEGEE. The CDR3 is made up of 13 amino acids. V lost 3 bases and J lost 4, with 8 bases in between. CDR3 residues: CASSSYRGNTIYF. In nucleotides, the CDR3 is TGTGCCAGCAGCTCGTACAGAGGAAACACCATATATTTT.

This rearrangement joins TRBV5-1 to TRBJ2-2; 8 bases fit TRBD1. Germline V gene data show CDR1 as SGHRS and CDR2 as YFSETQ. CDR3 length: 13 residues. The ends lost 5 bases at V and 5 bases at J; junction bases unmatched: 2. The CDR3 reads CASRRTGTGELFF. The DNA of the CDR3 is TGCGCCAGCAGACGGACAGGGACCGGGGAGCTGTTTTTT.

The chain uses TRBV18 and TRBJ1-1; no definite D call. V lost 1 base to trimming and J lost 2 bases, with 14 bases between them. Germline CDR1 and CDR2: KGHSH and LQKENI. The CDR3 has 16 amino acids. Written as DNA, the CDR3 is TGTGCCAGCTCACCACAAGGAGCTCAAGGAAACACTGAAGCTTTCTTT. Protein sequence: CASSPQGAQGNTEAFF.

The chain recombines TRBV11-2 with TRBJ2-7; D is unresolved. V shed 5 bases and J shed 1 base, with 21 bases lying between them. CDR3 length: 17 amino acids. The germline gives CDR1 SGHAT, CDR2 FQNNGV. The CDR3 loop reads CASSLTQSPWGSYEQYF. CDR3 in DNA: TGTGCCAGCAGCCTCACCCAGAGCCCCTGGGGTTCCTACGAGCAGTACTTC.

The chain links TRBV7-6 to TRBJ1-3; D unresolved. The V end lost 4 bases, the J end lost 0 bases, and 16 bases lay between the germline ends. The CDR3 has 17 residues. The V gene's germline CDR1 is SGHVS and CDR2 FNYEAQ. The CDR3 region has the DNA TGTGCCAGCAGCTCGTATGGGGTAGGGCCCTCTGGAAACACCATATATTTT. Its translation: CASSSYGVGPSGNTIYF.

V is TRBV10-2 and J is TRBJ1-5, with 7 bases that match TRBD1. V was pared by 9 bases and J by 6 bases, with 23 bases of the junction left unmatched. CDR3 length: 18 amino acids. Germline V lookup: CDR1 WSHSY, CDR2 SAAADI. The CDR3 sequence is CARVCLLSGTEIGQPQHF. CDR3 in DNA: TGCGCCAGAGTATGTCTCCTGTCCGGGACAGAGATAGGTCAGCCCCAGCATTTT.

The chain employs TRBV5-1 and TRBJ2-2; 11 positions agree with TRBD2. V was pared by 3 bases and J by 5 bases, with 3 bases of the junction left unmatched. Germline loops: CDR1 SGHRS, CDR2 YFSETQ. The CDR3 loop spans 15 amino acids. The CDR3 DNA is TGCGCCAGCAGCTCACTAGCGGGAGATACCGGGGAGCTGTTTTTT. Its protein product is CASSSLAGDTGELFF.

Here the CDR3 DNA reads TGTGCCAGCAGTTTCGATGGGGGCCCGAACACTGAAGCTTTCTTT. It is translated as CASSFDGGPNTEAFF. The chain links TRBV27 to TRBJ1-1; weak D call: TRBD1 (6 bases). CDR3 size: 15 residues. Trimming took 3 bases from V and 1 from J, leaving 12 bases between them. Germline CDR1 reads MNHEY; CDR2 reads SMNVEV (reference sequence).